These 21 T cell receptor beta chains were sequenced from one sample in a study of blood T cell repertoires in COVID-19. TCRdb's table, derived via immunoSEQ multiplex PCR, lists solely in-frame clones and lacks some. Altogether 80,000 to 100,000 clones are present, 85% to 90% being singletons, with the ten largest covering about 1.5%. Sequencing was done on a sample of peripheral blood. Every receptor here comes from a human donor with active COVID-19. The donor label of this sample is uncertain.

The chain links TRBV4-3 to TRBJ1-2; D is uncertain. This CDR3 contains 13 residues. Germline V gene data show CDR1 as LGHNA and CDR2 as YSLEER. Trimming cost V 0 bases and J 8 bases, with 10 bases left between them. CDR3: CASSQDYRVGYTF. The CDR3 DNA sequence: TGCGCCAGCAGCCAAGATTACCGGGTGGGCTACACCTTC.

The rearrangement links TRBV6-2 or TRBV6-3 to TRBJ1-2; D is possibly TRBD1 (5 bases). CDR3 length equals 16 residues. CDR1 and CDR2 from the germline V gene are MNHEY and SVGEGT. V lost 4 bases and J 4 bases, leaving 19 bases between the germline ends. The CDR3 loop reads CASSSPRQLLGYGYTF. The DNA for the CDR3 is TGTGCCAGCAGTTCACCTCGACAGTTGCTGGGCTATGGCTACACCTTC.

The DNA of the CDR3 is TGTGCCAGCAGTGTACTGAACACCGGGGAGCTGTTTTTT. Protein sequence: CASSVLNTGELFF. The chain employs TRBV2 and TRBJ2-2; no firm D call. Looked up from germline, CDR1 is SNHLY and CDR2 is FYNNEI. CDR3 length: 13 amino acids. Trimming cost V 4 bases and J 1 base, with 4 bases left between them.

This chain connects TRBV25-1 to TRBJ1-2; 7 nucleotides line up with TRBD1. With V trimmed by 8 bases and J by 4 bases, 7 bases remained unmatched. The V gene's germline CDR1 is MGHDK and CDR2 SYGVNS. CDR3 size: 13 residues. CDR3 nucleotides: TGTGCCAGCGGTTTGACAGGGACCTATGGCTACACCTTC. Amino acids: CASGLTGTYGYTF.

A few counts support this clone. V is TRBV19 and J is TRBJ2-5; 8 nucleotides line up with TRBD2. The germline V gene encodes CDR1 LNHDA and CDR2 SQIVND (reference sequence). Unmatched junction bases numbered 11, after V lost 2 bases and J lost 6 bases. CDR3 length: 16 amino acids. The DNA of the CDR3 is TGTGCCAGTAGTATAATCAGGACTAGCAGCGTACAGACCCAGTACTTC. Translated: CASSIIRTSSVQTQYF.

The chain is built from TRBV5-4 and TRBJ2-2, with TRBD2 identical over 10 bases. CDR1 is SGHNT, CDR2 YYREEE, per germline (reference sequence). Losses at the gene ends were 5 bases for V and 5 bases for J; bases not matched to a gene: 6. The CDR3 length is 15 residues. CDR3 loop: CASSMELAGTGELFF. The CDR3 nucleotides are TGTGCCAGCAGTATGGAACTAGCGGGGACCGGGGAGCTGTTTTTT.

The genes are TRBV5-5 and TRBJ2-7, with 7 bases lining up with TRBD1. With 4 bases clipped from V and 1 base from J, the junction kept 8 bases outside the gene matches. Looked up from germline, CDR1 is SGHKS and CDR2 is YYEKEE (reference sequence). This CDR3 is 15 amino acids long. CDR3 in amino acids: CASSLSPGGSYEQYF. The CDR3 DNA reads TGTGCCAGCAGCCTTTCCCCAGGGGGTTCCTACGAGCAGTACTTC.

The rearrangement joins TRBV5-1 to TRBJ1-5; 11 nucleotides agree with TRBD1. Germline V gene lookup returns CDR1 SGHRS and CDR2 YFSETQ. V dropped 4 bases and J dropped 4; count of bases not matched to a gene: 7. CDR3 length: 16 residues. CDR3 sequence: CASSPTGTGGNQPQHF. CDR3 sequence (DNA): TGCGCCAGCAGCCCCACAGGGACAGGGGGAAATCAGCCCCAGCATTTT.

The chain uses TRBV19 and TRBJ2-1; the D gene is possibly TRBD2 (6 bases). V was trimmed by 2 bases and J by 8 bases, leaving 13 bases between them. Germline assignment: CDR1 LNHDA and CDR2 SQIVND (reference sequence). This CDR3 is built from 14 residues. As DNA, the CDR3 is TGTGCCAGTAGTATATTTTCTAGCGCCGATGAGCAGTTCTTC. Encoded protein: CASSIFSSADEQFF.

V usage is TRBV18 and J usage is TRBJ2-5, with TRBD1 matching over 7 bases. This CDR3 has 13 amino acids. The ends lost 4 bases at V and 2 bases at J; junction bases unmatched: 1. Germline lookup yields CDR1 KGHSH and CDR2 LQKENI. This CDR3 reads CASSLGQQETQYF. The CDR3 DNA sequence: TGTGCCAGCTCACTGGGACAGCAAGAGACCCAGTACTTC.

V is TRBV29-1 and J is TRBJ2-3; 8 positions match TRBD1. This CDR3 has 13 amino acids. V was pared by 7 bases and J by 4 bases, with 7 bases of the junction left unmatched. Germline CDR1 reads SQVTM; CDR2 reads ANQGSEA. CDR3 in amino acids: CSGAGGLADTQYF. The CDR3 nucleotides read TGCAGCGGTGCAGGGGGCTTGGCAGATACGCAGTATTTT.

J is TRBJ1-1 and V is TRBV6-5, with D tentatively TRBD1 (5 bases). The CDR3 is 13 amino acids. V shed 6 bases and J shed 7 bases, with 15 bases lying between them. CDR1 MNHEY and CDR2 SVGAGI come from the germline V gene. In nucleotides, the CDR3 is TGTGCCAGCAGCCGTACCGACAGAAATGAAGCTTTCTTT. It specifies CASSRTDRNEAFF.

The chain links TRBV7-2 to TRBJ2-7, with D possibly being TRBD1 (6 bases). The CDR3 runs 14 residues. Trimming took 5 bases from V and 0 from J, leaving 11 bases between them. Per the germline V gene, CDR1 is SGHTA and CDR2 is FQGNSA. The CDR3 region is CASSPWTDSYEQYF. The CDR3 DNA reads TGTGCCAGCAGCCCCTGGACAGACTCCTACGAGCAGTACTTC.

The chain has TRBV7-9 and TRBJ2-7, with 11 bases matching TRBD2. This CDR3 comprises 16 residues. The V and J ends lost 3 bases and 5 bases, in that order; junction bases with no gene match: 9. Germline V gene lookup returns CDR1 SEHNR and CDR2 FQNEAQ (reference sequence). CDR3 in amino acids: CASSFRGASGGNEQYF. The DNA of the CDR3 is TGTGCCAGCAGCTTCAGGGGAGCTAGCGGGGGGAACGAGCAGTACTTC. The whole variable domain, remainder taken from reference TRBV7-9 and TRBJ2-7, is DTGVSQNPRHKITKRGQNVTFRCDPISEHNRLYWYRQTLGQGPEFLTYFQNEAQLEKSRLLSDRFSAERPKGSFSTLEIQRTEQGDSAMYLCASSFRGASGGNEQYFGPGTRLTVT.

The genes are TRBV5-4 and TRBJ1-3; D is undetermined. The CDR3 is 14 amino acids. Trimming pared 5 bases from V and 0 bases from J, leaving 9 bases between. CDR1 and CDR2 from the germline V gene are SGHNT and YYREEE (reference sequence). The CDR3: CASSWHNSGNTIYF. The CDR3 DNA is TGTGCCAGCAGTTGGCACAACTCTGGAAACACCATATATTTT.

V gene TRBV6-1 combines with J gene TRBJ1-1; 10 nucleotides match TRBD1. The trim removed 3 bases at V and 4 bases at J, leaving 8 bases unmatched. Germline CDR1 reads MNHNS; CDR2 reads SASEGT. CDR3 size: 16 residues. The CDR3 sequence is CASSDYGTGASTEAFF. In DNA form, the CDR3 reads TGTGCCAGCAGTGACTATGGGACAGGGGCTAGCACTGAAGCTTTCTTT.

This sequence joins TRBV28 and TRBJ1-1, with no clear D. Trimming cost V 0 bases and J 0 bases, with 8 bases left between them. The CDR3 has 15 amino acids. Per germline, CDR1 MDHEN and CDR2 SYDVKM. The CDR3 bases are TGTGCCAGCAGTTTATGGTCGGGGATGAACACTGAAGCTTTCTTT. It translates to CASSLWSGMNTEAFF.

DNA of the CDR3: TGTGCCAGTAGGGGGACAGTGGAGACCCAGTACTTC. This translates into CASRGTVETQYF. The chain carries TRBV19 and TRBJ2-5; TRBD1 agrees at 7 bases. With 6 bases clipped from V and 5 bases from J, the junction kept 3 bases outside the gene matches. This CDR3 has 12 amino acids. Germline V CDR1 and CDR2: LNHDA, SQIVND (reference sequence).

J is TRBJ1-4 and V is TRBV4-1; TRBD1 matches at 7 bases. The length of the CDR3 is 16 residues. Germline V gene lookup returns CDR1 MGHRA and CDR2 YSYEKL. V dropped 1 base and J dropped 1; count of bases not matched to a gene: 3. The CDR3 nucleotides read TGCGCCAGCAGCCAAGGACAGGGATTAACTAATGAAAAACTGTTTTTT. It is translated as CASSQGQGLTNEKLFF.

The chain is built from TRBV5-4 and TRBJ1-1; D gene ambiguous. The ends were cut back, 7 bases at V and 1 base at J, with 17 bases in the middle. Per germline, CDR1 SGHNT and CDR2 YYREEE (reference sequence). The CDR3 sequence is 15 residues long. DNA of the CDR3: TGTGCCAGCCGACTGAGCACACGAGGGAACACTGAAGCTTTCTTT. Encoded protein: CASRLSTRGNTEAFF.

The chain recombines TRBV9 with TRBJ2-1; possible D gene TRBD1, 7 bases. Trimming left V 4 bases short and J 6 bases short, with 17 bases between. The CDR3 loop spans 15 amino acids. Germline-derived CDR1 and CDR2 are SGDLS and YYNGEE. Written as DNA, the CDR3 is TGTGCCAGCAGCCCCGACCCCAGGGGGGTCAATGAGCAGTTCTTC. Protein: CASSPDPRGVNEQFF.